This is a list of T cell receptor beta chains from one sample in a study of control samples from healthy donors and cancer patients. The table came from immunoSEQ multiplex PCR; TCRdb's copy has only in-frame clones and leaves some out. Seen here are hundreds of thousands of clones, almost 85% observed once, and the top ten hold roughly 14%. The sample taken for sequencing was PBMCs. The receptors come from a woman aged 55-70 years with lung cancer. Both conserved end residues are part of each CDR3.

J gene: TRBJ2-1; V gene: TRBV5-1; CDR3 protein: CASSLELAGGYNEQFF
J gene: TRBJ2-1; V gene: TRBV11-3; CDR3 protein: CASSLGITGRNEQFF
J gene: TRBJ2-3; V gene: TRBV6-5; CDR3 protein: CASSLLGVSTDTQYF
J gene: TRBJ1-1; V gene: TRBV2; CDR3 protein: CASTVRGNTEAFF
J gene: TRBJ1-5; V gene: TRBV2; CDR3 protein: CASRRTGGGDQPQHF
J gene: TRBJ2-5; V gene: TRBV5-6; CDR3 protein: CASSLWGAGGETQYF
J gene: TRBJ1-5; V gene: TRBV4-1; CDR3 protein: CASSQEPGRTDQPQHF
J gene: TRBJ2-7; V gene: TRBV7-3; CDR3 protein: CASSESGRGGYGEQYF
J gene: TRBJ2-7; V gene: TRBV5-6; CDR3 protein: CASSQGGPYEQYF
J gene: TRBJ2-2; V gene: TRBV5-1; CDR3 protein: CASSFNRVGELFF
J gene: TRBJ1-1; V gene: TRBV18; CDR3 protein: CASRGGGGTEAFF
J gene: TRBJ1-2; V gene: TRBV19; CDR3 protein: CASSTGQGIRESYGYTF
J gene: TRBJ2-3; V gene: TRBV5-1; CDR3 protein: CASSYRQGPTDTQYF
J gene: TRBJ2-5; V gene: TRBV7-8; CDR3 protein: CASTLGVRETQYF
J gene: TRBJ2-7; V gene: TRBV6-5; CDR3 protein: CASSPSYEQYF
J gene: TRBJ2-3; V gene: TRBV6-5; CDR3 protein: CASSYRQGARDTQYF
J gene: TRBJ2-5; V gene: TRBV7-3; CDR3 protein: CASSLGAGAQYF
J gene: TRBJ1-1; V gene: TRBV2; CDR3 protein: CASSQDRGSTEAFF
J gene: TRBJ2-7; V gene: TRBV29-1; CDR3 protein: CSALGGAYGEQYF
J gene: TRBJ1-2; V gene: TRBV30; CDR3 protein: CAWRGESYGYTF
J gene: TRBJ2-7; V gene: TRBV2; CDR3 protein: CASTRLAYEQYF
J gene: TRBJ1-1; V gene: TRBV20-1; CDR3 protein: CSASHRGVEAFF
J gene: TRBJ1-1; V gene: TRBV19; CDR3 protein: CASSPWQADFHTEAFF
J gene: TRBJ2-1; V gene: TRBV7-9; CDR3 protein: CASSLGSGVAGYNEQFF
J gene: TRBJ2-3; V gene: TRBV2; CDR3 protein: CASIPMGSGDTQYF
J gene: TRBJ2-1; V gene: TRBV11-3; CDR3 protein: CASSPQNQGRDEQFF
J gene: TRBJ1-5; V gene: TRBV19; CDR3 protein: CASSIWSGDSNQPQHF
J gene: TRBJ2-5; V gene: TRBV10-3; CDR3 protein: CAISESRRRREETQYF
J gene: TRBJ2-2; V gene: TRBV27; CDR3 protein: CASNDGTSLTGELFF